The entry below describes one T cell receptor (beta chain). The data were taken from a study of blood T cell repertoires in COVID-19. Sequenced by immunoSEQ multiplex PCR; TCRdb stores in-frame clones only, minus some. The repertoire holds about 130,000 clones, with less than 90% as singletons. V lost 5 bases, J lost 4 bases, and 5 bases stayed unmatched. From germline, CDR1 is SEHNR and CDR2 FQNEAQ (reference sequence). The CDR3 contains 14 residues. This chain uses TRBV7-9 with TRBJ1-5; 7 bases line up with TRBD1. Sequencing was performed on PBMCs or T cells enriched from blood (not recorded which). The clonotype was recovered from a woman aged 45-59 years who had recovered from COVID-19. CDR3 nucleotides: TGTGCCAGCAGCCCTGGACAGGTTAATCAGCCCCAGCATTTT. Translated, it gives CASSPGQVNQPQHF. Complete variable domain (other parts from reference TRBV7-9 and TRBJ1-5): DTGVSQNPRHKITKRGQNVTFRCDPISEHNRLYWYRQTLGQGPEFLTYFQNEAQLEKSRLLSDRFSAERPKGSFSTLEIQRTEQGDSAMYLCASSPGQVNQPQHFGDGTRLSIL.